The TCR beta chain described here comes from a study of CD8 T cell repertoires and HIV-1 epitope variants. In the study overall: An uncultured baseline aliquot held 1M T cells.

For this clone: Antigen unknown.

Trimming removed 2 bases at V and 2 bases at J, with 2 bases between. The germline gives CDR1 SGHVS, CDR2 FQNEAQ. The CDR3 contains 12 residues. Here immunoSEQ multiplex PCR was the method, and the copy in TCRdb shows in-frame clones only, minus some. The sample carries about 2,900 clones, almost 75% recorded once. The TCR was taken from a male donor with HIV. This chain connects TRBV7-8 to TRBJ2-3; no clear D. The sequenced sample consisted of cultured CD8+ T cells derived from PBMCs. In nucleotides, the CDR3 is TGTGCCAGCAGCTTATACACAGATACGCAGTATTTT. It encodes CASSLYTDTQYF.